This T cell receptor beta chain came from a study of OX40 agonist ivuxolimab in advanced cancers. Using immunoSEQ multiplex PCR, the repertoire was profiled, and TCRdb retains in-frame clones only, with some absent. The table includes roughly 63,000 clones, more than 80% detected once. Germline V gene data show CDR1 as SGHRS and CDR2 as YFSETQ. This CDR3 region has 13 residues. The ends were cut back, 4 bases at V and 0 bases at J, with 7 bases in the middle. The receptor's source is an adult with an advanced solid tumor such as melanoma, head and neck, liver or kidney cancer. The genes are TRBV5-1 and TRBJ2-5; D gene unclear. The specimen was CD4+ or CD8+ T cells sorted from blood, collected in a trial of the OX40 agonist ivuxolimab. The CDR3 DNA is TGCGCCAGCAGCGTGGAGTACCAAGAGACCCAGTACTTC. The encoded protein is CASSVEYQETQYF.